This T cell receptor (beta chain) comes out of a study of cytomegalovirus exposure and HLA in healthy donors. Study summary: The study placed approximately 80% of its 398 genotyped donors in the Caucasian-associated ancestry cluster.

V was shortened by 6 bases and J by 10 bases, with 16 bases between the two germline ends. This CDR3 has 13 amino acids. Germline V gene data show CDR1 as SQVTM and CDR2 as ANQGSEA. This PCR relied on a set of 60 Vbeta primers and 13 Jbeta primers. TCRdb's copy holds only in-frame clones and misses some; the assay was immunoSEQ multiplex PCR. The profile shows around 110,000 clones, more than 70% of them singletons. Each donor's status was that of a healthy bone marrow donor. As to this clone: The CDR3 does not close with the conserved phenylalanine or tryptophan, likely indicating a read error.

V usage is TRBV29-1 and J usage is TRBJ1-6; no definite D call. The receptor was isolated from a man between 18 and 35 years old in good health and CMV-seronegative. The sample was PBMCs. CDR3 in amino acids: CSVAPTSGSPLHL. In nucleotides, the CDR3 is TGCAGCGTCGCCCCGACGTCGGGGTCACCCCTCCACCTT.